This T cell receptor (beta chain) stems from a study of blood T cells in healthy people across ages. Study at large: About one barcoded beta molecule per two T cells was captured by template switching. Study results and limitations: A strong correlation was found between TCR beta diversity and the percentage of naive T cells. While age rose, TCR beta diversity per million T cells dropped in a roughly linear way.

Alongside a J-beta primer mix, a sample-barcoded 5' primer served in a second PCR lasting about 7 to 11 cycles. Each cDNA molecule, via a template-switch adaptor with 12 random nucleotides, was tagged. One entry per CDR3 protein results from TCRdb running MiXCR on the 5' RACE reads. Of over a million distinct CDR3 sequences listed, 35% to 45% are singletons. Concerning this clonotype itself: What it recognizes is unknown. The junction departs from the called germline gene at one end, perhaps through a read error.

Germline V lookup: CDR1 SEHNR, CDR2 FQNEAQ (reference sequence). This CDR3 region has 18 residues. The J gene is TRBJ2-1, the V gene TRBV7-9, with 8 bases fitting TRBD1. This TCR was recovered from a woman aged 18-29 years in good health. Sequenced sample: blood. This chain's CDR3 is CACSHRGIGQGIVDGQFF. Written as DNA, the CDR3 is TGTGCCTGCAGCCACCGCGGCATCGGACAGGGAATAGTGGATGGGCAGTTCTTC.